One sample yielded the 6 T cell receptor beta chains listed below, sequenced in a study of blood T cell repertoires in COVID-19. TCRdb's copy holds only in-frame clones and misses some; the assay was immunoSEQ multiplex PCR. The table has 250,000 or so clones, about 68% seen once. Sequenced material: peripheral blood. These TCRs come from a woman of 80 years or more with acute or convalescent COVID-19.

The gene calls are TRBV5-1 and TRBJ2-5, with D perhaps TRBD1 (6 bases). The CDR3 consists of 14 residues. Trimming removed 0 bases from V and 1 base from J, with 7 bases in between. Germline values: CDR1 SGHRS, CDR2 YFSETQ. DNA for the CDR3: TGCGCCAGCAGCTTGGGGGACATCCAAGAGACCCAGTACTTC. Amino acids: CASSLGDIQETQYF.

The CDR3 protein is CASSLWTSGGSDEQFF. CDR3 nucleotide sequence: TGCGCCAGCAGCCTCTGGACTAGCGGGGGTTCGGATGAGCAGTTCTTC. The V call is TRBV5-1, the J call TRBJ2-1; 13 bases align to TRBD2. The CDR3 totals 16 residues. Unmatched junction bases numbered 9, after V lost 4 bases and J lost 8 bases. In germline, CDR1 is SGHRS, CDR2 YFSETQ.

CDR3 amino acids: CASSSGWGIAGLADTQYF. CDR3 nucleotides: TGTGCCAGCAGCTCAGGGTGGGGAATAGCGGGGTTAGCGGATACGCAGTATTTT. The genes are TRBV7-2 and TRBJ2-3; TRBD2 aligns across 8 bases. Germline V gene lookup returns CDR1 SGHTA and CDR2 FQGNSA. The CDR3 totals 18 residues. V trimming: 4 bases; J trimming: 6 bases; junction bases outside the gene matches: 18. Looking up the rest from reference TRBV7-2 and TRBJ2-3 gives the full variable domain: GAGVSQSPSNKVTEKGKDVELRCDPISGHTALYWYRQSLGQGLEFLIYFQGNSAPDKSGLPSDRFSAERTGGSVSTLTIQRTQQEDSAVYLCASSSGWGIAGLADTQYFGPGTRLTVL.

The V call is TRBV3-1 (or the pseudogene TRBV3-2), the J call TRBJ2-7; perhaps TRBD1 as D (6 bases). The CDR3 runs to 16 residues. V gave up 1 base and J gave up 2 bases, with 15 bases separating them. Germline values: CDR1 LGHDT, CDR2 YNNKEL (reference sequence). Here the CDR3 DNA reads TGTGCCAGCAGCCAAGCGACAGGCTTACCGCCCTACGAGCAGTACTTC. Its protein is CASSQATGLPPYEQYF.

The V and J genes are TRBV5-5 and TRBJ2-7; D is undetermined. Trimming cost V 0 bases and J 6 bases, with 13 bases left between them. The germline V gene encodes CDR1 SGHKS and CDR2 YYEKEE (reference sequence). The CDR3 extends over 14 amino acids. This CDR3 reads CASSLGTYIPEQYF. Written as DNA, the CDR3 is TGTGCCAGCAGCTTGGGAACGTACATTCCCGAGCAGTACTTC.

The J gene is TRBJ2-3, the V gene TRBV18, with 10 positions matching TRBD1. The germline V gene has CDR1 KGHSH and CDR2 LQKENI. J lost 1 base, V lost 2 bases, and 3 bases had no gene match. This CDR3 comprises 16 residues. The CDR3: CASSPGTGAGTDTQYF. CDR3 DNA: TGTGCCAGCTCACCAGGGACAGGGGCCGGCACAGATACGCAGTATTTT.